This TCR beta chain stems from a study of blood T cells in healthy people across ages. It was with a sample-barcoded 5' primer and a J-beta primer mix that a second PCR of roughly 7 to 12 cycles was run. TCRdb reprocessed the 5' RACE reads with MiXCR, giving one entry per CDR3 protein. This table has about 900,000 distinct CDR3 sequences, about 59% appearing once. The receptor was isolated from a man aged 25 to 40 in good health. The sequencing input was blood.

The CDR3, as DNA: TGTGCCAGCAAGGAGACGCGCGTTGGCTATGGCTACACCTTC. It translates to CASKETRVGYGYTF. The rearrangement links TRBV27 to TRBJ1-2; D gene unclear. CDR1 and CDR2 (germline): MNHEY, SMNVEV (reference sequence). The V end was cut by 7 bases, the J end by 4 bases, with 16 bases between. There are 14 residues in the CDR3.